The entry that follows covers one T cell receptor (beta chain) sequence. This clone was seen only once. What antigen it recognizes has not been identified. Base qualities are not provided; no much larger clone lies one nucleotide away. The immunoSEQ Assay, a bias-controlled multiplex PCR, was used to amplify TCRbeta CDR3 regions from genomic DNA. In the paper's pipeline: The number of nucleated cells in each sample was estimated by amplification of reference gene primers within the assay. To quantify the absolute abundance of each unique TCRbeta CDR3 rearrangement, sequence reads were collapsed and filtered. For each sample, productive Simpson clonality was calculated by taking the square root of Simpson's diversity index across productive rearrangements. This immuneACCESS table, as held by TCRdb, lists in-frame sequences with V and J called but not all clones. Of the missing ones, under half trace to an unresolved V gene in checked studies; the others have no known cause. V, J and clone size reflect that table, while D and trimming were determined from the DNA. Present in this sample are about 340,000 clones, under 95% of which were seen just once. The ten largest clones take up roughly 3% of the sample.

From a lookup of the germline V gene, CDR1 and CDR2 are ENHRY and SYGVKD. The CDR3 contains 13 residues, cysteine and valine counted. The read is trimmed to its CDR3 DNA, 39 bases read in frame from base 1. V is cut by 9 bases and J by 5 bases, and the space between the germline ends is 17 bases. These data are taken from a study of blood T cell repertoires in COVID-19 (dated by TCRdb to 2018 to 2021). A note on the overall study: Samples from collaborators originated in the United States, Italy and Spain and spanned both the acute and convalescent phases of COVID-19. The material from the prospective study consisted of cDNA or gDNA derived from T cells, B-cell-depleted T cells, or PBMCs. Deeply sampled blood TCRbeta repertoires from subjects exposed to, actively infected with, or recovered from COVID-19 were included in the dataset. The repertoires were released in a freely available public database meant as a resource for research on the immune response to SARS-CoV-2. The samples were drawn from two sources: the first 160 participants of the ongoing ImmuneRACE study, and over 950 subjects contributed by 6 global collaborators. A de-identified subject ID, COVID-19 status, age in years and sex were almost always included in the sample metadata. HLA class I and class II types, where available, came from metadata supplied by the sample provider rather than from assay-based typing.

Samples from volunteer blood donors who had recovered from COVID-19 were contributed by a second Seattle source. Each collaborating institution followed its own protocols to collect whole blood in K2EDTA tubes. For TCRbeta analysis, collaborator samples were shipped as frozen whole blood, as isolated PBMCs, or as DNA extracted from either sample type. On the study overall, not on this receptor specifically: Clinical and demographic metadata were provided uncurated, with the amount varying by source and participant.

What was sequenced was peripheral blood. The rearranged segments are TRBV10-3 and TRBJ2-7; a tentative D call is TRBD2 (7 bases match). This clonotype originated in a woman under 30 who had recovered from COVID-19. CDR3 reads: CAMRGDYSDEQYV. The bases read TGTGCCATGAGGGGGGACTATAGTGACGAGCAGTACGTC.